This T cell receptor beta chain was identified in a study of beta chain features in type 1 diabetes. General study findings and limits: Type 1 diabetes patients showed a moderate but significant shortening of TCRB CDR3s in all four CD4+ subsets. Shorter templates may be favored by PCR, equally so in patients and controls.

This clone was detected only a few times. The target antigen is unknown. A read error may produce the germline difference seen at one junction end. Germline CDR1 is ENHRY and CDR2 is SYGVKD. The CDR3 is 18 residues long. All of the isolated RNA was reverse transcribed, so expressed TCRB transcripts were sequenced. Measured with immunoSEQ multiplex PCR; TCRdb has only the in-frame clones, and not every one. The sample includes 55,000 to 80,000 clones, around 49% seen only once; the top ten take around 0.7%. The authors sorted CD4+ naive, central memory, regulatory and stem cell-like memory cells via CD45RO/CCR7/CD25/CD127/CD95/CD27.

The source material was central memory CD4+ T cells from blood. The genes are TRBV10-3 and TRBJ2-3; 10 bases match TRBD2. This receptor was taken from a man aged 25-45 years with type 1 diabetes. CDR3 loop: CAIRESSGGDAGTDTQYF. The CDR3 region has the DNA TGTGCCATCAGAGAGTCTAGCGGGGGTGACGCCGGCACAGATACGCAGTATTTT.